One sample yielded the 2 T cell receptor beta chains listed below, sequenced in a study of T cell responses to AZD1222 COVID-19 vaccine (dated by TCRdb to about 2021). Per the publication, the time point label means: sample from adult after SARS-CoV-2 infection, after symptom onset. The method was the immunoSEQ multiplex PCR assay. This is the immuneACCESS table as TCRdb keeps it, with only in-frame sequences that have V and J called. A part of the clones is gone; compared with another copy, unresolved V genes explain less than half, and the rest is unexplained. The sample data list about 150,000 clones, and 88% of these were observed just once. More than 6.5% of the sample goes to the ten largest clones. Sequenced material: peripheral blood, taken after recovery from COVID-19. The receptors shown here come from an adult who had recovered from COVID-19.

The chain is built from TRBV11-3 and TRBJ2-2; 7 nucleotides agree with TRBD2. Trimming cost V 8 bases and J 5 bases; bases outside gene matches: 5. CDR3 length: 13 residues. Per the germline V gene, CDR1 is SGHNT and CDR2 is YENEEA. The chain's CDR3 is CASERGITGELFF. The CDR3 DNA follows: TGTGCCAGCGAGCGGGGTATAACCGGGGAGCTGTTTTTT.

CDR3 bases: TGCGCCAGCAGTGAGCCAACAGGGCTAGCGGGAGGGAGGAATGAGCAGTTCTTC. Protein sequence: CASSEPTGLAGGRNEQFF. The chain joins TRBV10-2 to TRBJ2-1, with 12 bases identical to TRBD2. The V and J ends lost 2 bases and 7 bases, in that order; junction bases with no gene match: 12. The CDR3 contains 18 residues. Germline V gene data show CDR1 as WSHSY and CDR2 as SAAADI.